This paragraph reports one T cell receptor beta chain. The data were taken from a study of T cells expressing NK-cell markers. About the study: HCMV seropositivity characterized most of the eight sequenced donors, and seronegativity one.

From the 5' RACE reads, TCRdb lists one entry per CDR3 protein and no DNA. In all, the sample yields about 550,000 distinct CDR3 sequences. This CDR3 spans 14 amino acids. The V gene's germline CDR1 is MDHEN and CDR2 SYDVKM. This TCR came from a man aged 18-30 years in good health. This sequence joins TRBV28 and TRBJ2-7; the D gene TCRdb calls, TRBD2, cannot be checked with no DNA. The sequenced material came from blood T cells: a sorted CD56 or NKG2C T cell subset, CD4+ or CD8+ T cells, or bulk PBMC T cells (not recorded which). The CDR3 region is CASSSPSSFTKQYF.